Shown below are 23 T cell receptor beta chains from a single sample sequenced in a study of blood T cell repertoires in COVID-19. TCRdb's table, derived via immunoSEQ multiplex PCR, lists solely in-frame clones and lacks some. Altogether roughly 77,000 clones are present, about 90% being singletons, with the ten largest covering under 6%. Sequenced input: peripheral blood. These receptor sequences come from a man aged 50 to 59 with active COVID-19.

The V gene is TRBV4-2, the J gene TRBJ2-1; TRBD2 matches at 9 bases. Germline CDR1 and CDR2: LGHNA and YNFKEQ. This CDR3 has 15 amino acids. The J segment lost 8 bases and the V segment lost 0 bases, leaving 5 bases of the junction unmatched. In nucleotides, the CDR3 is TGTGCCAGCAGCCAAGAGGTTAGCGGGGGCGATGAGCAGTTCTTC. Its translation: CASSQEVSGGDEQFF.

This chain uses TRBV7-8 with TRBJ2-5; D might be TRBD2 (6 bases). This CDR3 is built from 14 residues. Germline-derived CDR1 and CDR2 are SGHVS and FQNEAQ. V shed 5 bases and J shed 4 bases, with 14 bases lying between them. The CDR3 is CASSPGDLGETQYF. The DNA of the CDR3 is TGTGCCAGCAGCCCGGGGGACCTCGGAGAGACCCAGTACTTC.

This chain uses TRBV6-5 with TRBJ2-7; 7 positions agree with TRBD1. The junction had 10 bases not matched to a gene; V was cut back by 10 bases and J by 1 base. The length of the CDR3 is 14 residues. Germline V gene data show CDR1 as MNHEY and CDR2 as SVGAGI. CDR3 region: CATGRTTGSYEQYF. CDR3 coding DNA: TGTGCCACGGGACGGACGACAGGGTCCTACGAGCAGTACTTC.

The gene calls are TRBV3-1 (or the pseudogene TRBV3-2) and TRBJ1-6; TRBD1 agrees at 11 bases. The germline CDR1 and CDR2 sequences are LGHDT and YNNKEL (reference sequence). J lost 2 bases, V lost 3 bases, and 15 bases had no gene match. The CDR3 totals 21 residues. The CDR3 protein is CASSHTPDRTGGPTYNSPLHF. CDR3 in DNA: TGTGCCAGCAGCCATACCCCCGATAGGACAGGGGGCCCAACCTATAATTCACCCCTCCACTTT.

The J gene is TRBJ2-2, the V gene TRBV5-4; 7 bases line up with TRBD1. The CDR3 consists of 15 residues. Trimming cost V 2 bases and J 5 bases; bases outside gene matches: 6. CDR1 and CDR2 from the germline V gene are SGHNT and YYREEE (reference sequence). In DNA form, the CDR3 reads TGTGCCAGCAGCTTACAGGGGAGTATAACCGGGGAGCTGTTTTTT. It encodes CASSLQGSITGELFF.

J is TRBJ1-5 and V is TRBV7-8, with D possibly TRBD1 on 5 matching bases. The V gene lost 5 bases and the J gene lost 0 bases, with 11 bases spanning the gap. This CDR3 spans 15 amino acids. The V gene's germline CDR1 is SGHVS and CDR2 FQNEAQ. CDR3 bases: TGTGCCAGCAGCCGACTGGGGGGTAGCAATCAGCCCCAGCATTTT. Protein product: CASSRLGGSNQPQHF.

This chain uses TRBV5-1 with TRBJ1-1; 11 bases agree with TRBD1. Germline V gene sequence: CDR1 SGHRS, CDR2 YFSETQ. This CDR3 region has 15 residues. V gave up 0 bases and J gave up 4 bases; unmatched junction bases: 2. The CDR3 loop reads CASSLDGTGGTEAFF. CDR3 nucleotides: TGCGCCAGCAGCTTGGATGGGACAGGGGGCACTGAAGCTTTCTTT.

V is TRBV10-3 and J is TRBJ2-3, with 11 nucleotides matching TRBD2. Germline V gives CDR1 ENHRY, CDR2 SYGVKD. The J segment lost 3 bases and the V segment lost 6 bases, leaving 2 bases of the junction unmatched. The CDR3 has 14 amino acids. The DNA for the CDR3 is TGTGCCATCAGAACTAGCGGGGGTACAGATACGCAGTATTTT. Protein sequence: CAIRTSGGTDTQYF.

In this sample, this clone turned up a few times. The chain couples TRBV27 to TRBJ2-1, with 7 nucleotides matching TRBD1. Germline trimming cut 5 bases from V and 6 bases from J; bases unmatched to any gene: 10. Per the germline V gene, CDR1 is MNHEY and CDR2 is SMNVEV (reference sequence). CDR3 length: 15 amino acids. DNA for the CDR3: TGTGCCAGCAGTCTCACAGGGGATTTGGTCAATGAGCAGTTCTTC. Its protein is CASSLTGDLVNEQFF.

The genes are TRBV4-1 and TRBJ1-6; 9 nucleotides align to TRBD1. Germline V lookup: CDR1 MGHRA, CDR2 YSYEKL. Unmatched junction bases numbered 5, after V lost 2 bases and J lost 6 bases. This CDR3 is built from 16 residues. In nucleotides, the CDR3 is TGCGCCAGCAGCCAAATACAGGGGGCCGGTAATTCACCCCTCCACTTT. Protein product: CASSQIQGAGNSPLHF.

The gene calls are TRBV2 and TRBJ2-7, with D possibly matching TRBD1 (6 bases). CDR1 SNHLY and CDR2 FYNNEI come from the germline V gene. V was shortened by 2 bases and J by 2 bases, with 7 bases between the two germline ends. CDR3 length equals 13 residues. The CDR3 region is CASSESGAYEQYF. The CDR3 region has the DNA TGTGCCAGCAGTGAATCAGGGGCCTACGAGCAGTACTTC.

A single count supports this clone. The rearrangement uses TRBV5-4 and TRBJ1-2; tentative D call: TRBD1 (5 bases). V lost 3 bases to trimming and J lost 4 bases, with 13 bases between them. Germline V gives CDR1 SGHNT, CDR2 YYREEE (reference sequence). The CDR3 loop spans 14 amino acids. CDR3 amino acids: CASSSQGDIYGYTF. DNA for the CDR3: TGTGCCAGCAGCTCTCAAGGGGATATCTATGGCTACACCTTC.

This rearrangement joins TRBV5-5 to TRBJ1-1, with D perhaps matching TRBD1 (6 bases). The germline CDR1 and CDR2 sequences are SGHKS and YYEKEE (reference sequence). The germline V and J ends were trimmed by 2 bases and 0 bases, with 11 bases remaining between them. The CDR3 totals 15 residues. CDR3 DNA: TGTGCCAGCAGCTTCTTCGACAGGTTGAACACTGAAGCTTTCTTT. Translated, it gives CASSFFDRLNTEAFF.

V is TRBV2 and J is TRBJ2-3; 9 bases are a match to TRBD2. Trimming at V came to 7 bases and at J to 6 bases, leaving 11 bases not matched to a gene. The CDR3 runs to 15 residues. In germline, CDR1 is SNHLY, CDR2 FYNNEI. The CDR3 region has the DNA TGTGCCAGCACCCCTCGGGCGGGAGGGGAGGATACGCAGTATTTT. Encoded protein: CASTPRAGGEDTQYF. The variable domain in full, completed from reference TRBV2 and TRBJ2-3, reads EPEVTQTPSHQVTQMGQEVILRCVPISNHLYFYWYRQILGQKVEFLVSFYNNEISEKSEIFDDQFSVERPDGSNFTLKIRSTKLEDSAMYFCASTPRAGGEDTQYFGPGTRLTVL.

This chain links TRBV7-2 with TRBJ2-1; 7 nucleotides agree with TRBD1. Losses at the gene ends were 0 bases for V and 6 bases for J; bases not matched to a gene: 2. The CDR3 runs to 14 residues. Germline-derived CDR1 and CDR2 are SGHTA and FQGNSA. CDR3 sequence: CASSLAAGGNEQFF. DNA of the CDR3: TGTGCCAGCAGCTTAGCGGCAGGGGGCAATGAGCAGTTCTTC.

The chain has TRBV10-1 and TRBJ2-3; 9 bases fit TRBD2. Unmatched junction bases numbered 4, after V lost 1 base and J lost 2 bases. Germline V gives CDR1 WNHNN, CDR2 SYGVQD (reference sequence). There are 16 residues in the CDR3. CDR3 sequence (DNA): TGCGCCAGCAGTGAGTTAGCGGGGGAATACACAGATACGCAGTATTTT. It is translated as CASSELAGEYTDTQYF.

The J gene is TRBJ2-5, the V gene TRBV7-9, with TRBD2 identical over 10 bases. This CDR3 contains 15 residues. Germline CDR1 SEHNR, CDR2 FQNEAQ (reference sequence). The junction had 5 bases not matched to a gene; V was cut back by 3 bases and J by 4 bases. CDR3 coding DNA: TGTGCCAGCAGCTTGAGCGGGAGGGCCCGAGAGACCCAGTACTTC. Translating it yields CASSLSGRARETQYF. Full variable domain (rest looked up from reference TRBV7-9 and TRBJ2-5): DTGVSQNPRHKITKRGQNVTFRCDPISEHNRLYWYRQTLGQGPEFLTYFQNEAQLEKSRLLSDRFSAERPKGSFSTLEIQRTEQGDSAMYLCASSLSGRARETQYFGPGTRLLVL.

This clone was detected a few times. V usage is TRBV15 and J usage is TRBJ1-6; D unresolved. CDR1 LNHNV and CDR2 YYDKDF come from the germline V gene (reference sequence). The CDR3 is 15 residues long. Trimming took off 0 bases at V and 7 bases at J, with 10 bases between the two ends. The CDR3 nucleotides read TGTGCCACCAGCAGAGAGGCGGGTCTAAATTCACCCCTCCACTTT. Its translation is CATSREAGLNSPLHF. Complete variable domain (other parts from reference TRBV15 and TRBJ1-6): DAMVIQNPRYQVTQFGKPVTLSCSQTLNHNVMYWYQQKSSQAPKLLFHYYDKDFNNEADTPDNFQSRRPNTSFCFLDIRSPGLGDTAMYLCATSREAGLNSPLHFGNGTRLTVT.

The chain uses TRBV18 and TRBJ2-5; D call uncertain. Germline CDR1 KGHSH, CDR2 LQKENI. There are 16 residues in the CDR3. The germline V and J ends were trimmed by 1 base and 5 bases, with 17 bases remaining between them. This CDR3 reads CASSPQGGQPAETQYF. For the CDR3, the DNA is TGTGCCAGCTCACCACAAGGCGGCCAGCCGGCCGAGACCCAGTACTTC.

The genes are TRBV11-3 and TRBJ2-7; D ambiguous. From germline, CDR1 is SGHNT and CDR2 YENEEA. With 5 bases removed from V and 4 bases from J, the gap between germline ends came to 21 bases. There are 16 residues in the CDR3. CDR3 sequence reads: CASSPPLPAEEYEQYF. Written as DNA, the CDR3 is TGTGCCAGCAGCCCACCACTCCCTGCAGAGGAATACGAGCAGTACTTC.

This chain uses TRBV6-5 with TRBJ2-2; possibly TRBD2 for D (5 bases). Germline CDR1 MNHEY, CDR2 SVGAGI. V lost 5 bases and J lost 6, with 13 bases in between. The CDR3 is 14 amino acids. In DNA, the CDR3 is TGTGCCAGCAGTCCTCTGGCAGCGGCCGGGGAGCTGTTTTTT. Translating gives CASSPLAAAGELFF.

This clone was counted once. The DNA of the CDR3 is TGTGCCAGCAGCTCCGCCGGGACAGACACTGAAGCTTTCTTT. Translating it yields CASSSAGTDTEAFF. The chain is built from TRBV6-6 and TRBJ1-1, with TRBD1 matching over 7 bases. The CDR3 loop spans 14 amino acids. From germline, CDR1 is MNHNY and CDR2 SVGAGI (reference sequence). J was trimmed by 3 bases and V by 6 bases; bases with no gene match: 7.

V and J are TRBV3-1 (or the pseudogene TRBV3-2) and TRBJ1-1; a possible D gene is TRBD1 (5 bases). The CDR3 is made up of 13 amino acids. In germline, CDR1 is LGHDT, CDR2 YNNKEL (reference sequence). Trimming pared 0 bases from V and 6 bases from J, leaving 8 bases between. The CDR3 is CASSQEWGAEAFF. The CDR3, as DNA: TGTGCCAGCAGCCAAGAGTGGGGCGCTGAAGCTTTCTTT.